A single sample is the source of the 27 T cell receptor beta chains below, sequenced in a study of blood T cells in healthy people across ages (dated by TCRdb to the mid-2010s). The protocol used for the library was 5' RACE. Sequencing used an Illumina HiSeq 2500. A second PCR of roughly 7 to 11 cycles was run with a J-beta primer mix and a sample-barcoded 5' primer. TCRdb trimmed the raw reads at Q25, called clones with MiXCR and kept productive beta chains. For every CDR3 protein sequence, its rows merge into one entry that carries the most common genes and DNA. The sample table records about 1.7 million distinct CDR3 sequences; roughly 28% of these occur just once. Of the sample, around 7.7% falls within the top ten clones. Sequenced sample: blood. The receptors stem from a woman aged 25 to 45 in good health.

The rearrangement links TRBV5-6 to TRBJ1-5, with unresolved D. The germline CDR1 and CDR2 sequences are SGHDT and YYEEEE. This CDR3 is 15 amino acids long. The germline V and J ends were trimmed by 3 bases and 0 bases, with 10 bases remaining between them. The CDR3 is CASSSGRLSNQPQHF. CDR3 nucleotides: TGTGCCAGCAGCTCCGGCCGGCTTAGCAATCAGCCCCAGCATTTT.

About this clonotype: With a much larger clone just one base away, this may be a read error. The chain links TRBV6-6 to TRBJ1-2, with 9 bases matching TRBD1. CDR1 and CDR2 (germline): MNHNY, SVGAGI (reference sequence). The CDR3 consists of 14 residues. CDR3 region: CTSRPDRGLSKDTF. DNA for the CDR3: TGTACCAGCAGACCCGACAGGGGGTTAAGTAAGGACACCTTC.

The chain employs TRBV7-3 and TRBJ2-3, with D perhaps matching TRBD1 (5 bases). Germline CDR1 SGHTA, CDR2 FQGTGA. The CDR3 contains 13 residues. V was pared by 4 bases and J by 7 bases, with 12 bases between. This CDR3 reads CASSSGHRNTQYF. CDR3 nucleotide sequence: TGTGCCAGCAGCTCAGGACATCGAAATACGCAGTATTTT. The complete variable domain, with remaining parts taken from reference TRBV7-3 and TRBJ2-3, reads GAGVSQTPSNKVTEKGKYVELRCDPISGHTALYWYRQSLGQGPEFLIYFQGTGAADDSGLPNDRFFAVRPEGSVSTLKIQRTERGDSAVYLCASSSGHRNTQYFGPGTRLTVL.

Comments on this clonotype: Because it lacks the conserved phenylalanine or tryptophan at the end, this CDR3 is likely a read error. The CDR3 sequence: CASSFQRGKNIQYC. CDR3 DNA: TGTGCCAGCAGTTTCCAGCGGGGCAAAAACATTCAGTACTGC. The rearrangement links TRBV28 to TRBJ2-4, with 7 bases fitting TRBD2. V shed 3 bases, J shed 3 bases, and the junction held 2 bases outside the gene matches. This CDR3 comprises 14 residues. Germline V gene data show CDR1 as MDHEN and CDR2 as SYDVKM.

This clonotype was counted only a few times. The rearrangement joins TRBV27 to TRBJ2-3, with unresolved D. Trimming took 0 bases from V and 0 from J, leaving 10 bases between them. Germline CDR1 reads MNHEY; CDR2 reads SMNVEV (reference sequence). This CDR3 is built from 16 residues. The CDR3 DNA is TGTGCCAGCAGTTTATCTCCGGACGGGAGCACAGATACGCAGTATTTT. Amino acid sequence: CASSLSPDGSTDTQYF.

V usage is TRBV3-1 and J usage is TRBJ1-5, with TRBD1 as a possible D gene (6 bases). V lost 1 base and J lost 7, with 14 bases in between. Germline CDR1 LGHDT, CDR2 YNNKEL (reference sequence). The CDR3 has 15 residues. CDR3 in amino acids: CASSQAGVARQPQHF. CDR3 DNA sequence: TGTGCCAGCAGCCAAGCAGGGGTTGCGAGGCAGCCCCAGCATTTT.

A single count supports this clonotype. Sequence at one end of the junction differs from germline and may be a read error. This rearrangement joins TRBV9 to TRBJ2-3; weak D call: TRBD2 (6 bases). CDR1 SGDLS and CDR2 YYNGEE come from the germline V gene. The CDR3 has 14 amino acids. As DNA, the CDR3 is TGTGCCAGCAGCGCGCGGGATTTTGCAGATACGCGGTATTTT. Its translation is CASSARDFADTRYF.

The rearrangement links TRBV12-3 or TRBV12-4 to TRBJ1-6; TRBD1 matches 8 bases. This CDR3 contains 15 residues. Unmatched junction bases numbered 10, after V lost 8 bases and J lost 7 bases. Here the CDR3 DNA reads TGTGCCAGCCGAACCCAACAGGGGGGGAATTCACCCCTCCACTTT. Translated, it gives CASRTQQGGNSPLHF.

This clonotype has more than one count but fewer than ten. This chain links TRBV12-3 or TRBV12-4 with TRBJ2-4; 11 bases are shared with TRBD1. There are 14 residues in the CDR3. V gave up 6 bases and J gave up 8 bases; unmatched junction bases: 6. The CDR3 reads CASSPGTGGYIQYF. CDR3 nucleotide sequence: TGTGCCAGCAGCCCCGGGACAGGGGGTTACATTCAGTACTTC.

This clonotype was recorded a few times. This sequence joins TRBV20-1 and TRBJ1-4; a possible D gene is TRBD1 (5 bases). Germline V lookup: CDR1 DFQATT, CDR2 SNEGSKA (reference sequence). Trimming left V 0 bases short and J 4 bases short, with 9 bases between. The CDR3 extends over 14 amino acids. Written as DNA, the CDR3 is TGCAGTGCTAGAGATACAGGTTTTAATGAAAAACTGTTTTTT. This sequence encodes CSARDTGFNEKLFF.

In this sample, this clonotype turned up many times. V and J are TRBV29-1 and TRBJ2-3, with 8 bases matching TRBD1. This CDR3 spans 15 amino acids. Trimming at V came to 6 bases and at J to 5 bases, leaving 13 bases not matched to a gene. CDR1 SQVTM and CDR2 ANQGSEA come from the germline V gene. CDR3: CSVRAAGGSGDTQYF. The CDR3 DNA is TGCAGCGTACGAGCGGCAGGGGGCTCGGGAGATACGCAGTATTTT.

This clonotype has more than one count but fewer than ten. This chain joins TRBV20-1 and TRBJ2-3, with 9 bases lining up with TRBD2. In germline, CDR1 is DFQATT, CDR2 SNEGSKA (reference sequence). This CDR3 spans 16 amino acids. After removal of 6 bases from V and 8 bases from J, the junction contained 18 bases not matched to a gene. Here the CDR3 DNA reads TGCAGTGCCCCTCCTTCATACGCGGGAGGGCCGAGTACGCAGTATTTT. It translates to CSAPPSYAGGPSTQYF.

V usage is TRBV20-1 and J usage is TRBJ2-3; D is uncertain. Germline V gives CDR1 DFQATT, CDR2 SNEGSKA (reference sequence). Deletions cut 2 bases from V and 1 base from J, with 13 bases between. CDR3 length: 15 residues. The CDR3: CSARLGRIGTDTQYF. The CDR3 region has the DNA TGCAGTGCTAGACTCGGGCGAATAGGCACAGATACGCAGTATTTT.

This clonotype was counted only a few times. The chain links TRBV19 to TRBJ2-3, with 7 bases lining up with TRBD1. The J segment lost 4 bases and the V segment lost 10 bases, leaving 14 bases of the junction unmatched. Germline loops: CDR1 LNHDA, CDR2 SQIVND (reference sequence). CDR3 length equals 15 residues. The CDR3 sequence: CANKKRPGGPDTQYF. CDR3 bases: TGTGCCAATAAGAAAAGACCAGGGGGTCCAGATACGCAGTATTTT.

This clonotype has ten or more counts. The genes are TRBV29-1 and TRBJ1-2; weak D call: TRBD1 (6 bases). CDR1 is SQVTM and CDR2 is ANQGSEA in the germline V gene. The CDR3 sequence is 13 residues long. The CDR3 DNA follows: TGCAGGGCTTCCCGAGCGGGGGCTCTTGGCTACACCTTC. Translation gives CRASRAGALGYTF.

The chain is built from TRBV20-1 and TRBJ2-1; either TRBD1 or TRBD2 may fit D (6 bases each). The V end was cut by 6 bases, the J end by 7 bases, with 16 bases between. Per the germline V gene, CDR1 is DFQATT and CDR2 is SNEGSKA (reference sequence). The CDR3 sequence is 13 residues long. The CDR3 loop reads CSALRGGRNEQFF. The CDR3 nucleotides are TGCAGTGCCCTTAGAGGGGGGAGGAATGAGCAGTTCTTC.

The J gene is TRBJ2-5, the V gene TRBV10-1; TRBD2 agrees at 7 bases. Germline V lookup: CDR1 WNHNN, CDR2 SYGVQD (reference sequence). The CDR3 runs to 14 residues. Trimming took 2 bases from V and 8 from J; bases not matched to a gene: 8. CDR3 DNA: TGCGCCAGCAGTGAGGGGGACTACCGAGGCACCCAGTACTTC. Its translation is CASSEGDYRGTQYF.

V gene TRBV12-3 or TRBV12-4 combines with J gene TRBJ1-5; 7 positions agree with TRBD1. V shed 3 bases and J 1 base; nucleotides not matched to a gene: 6. The CDR3 loop spans 16 amino acids. The CDR3 reads CASSLNRGGSNQPQHF. The CDR3 DNA sequence: TGTGCCAGCAGTTTGAACAGGGGAGGGAGCAATCAGCCCCAGCATTTT.

This clonotype was observed many times. The V call is TRBV12-3 or TRBV12-4, the J call TRBJ2-4, with TRBD1 as a possible D gene (5 bases). The V end lost 5 bases, the J end lost 8 bases, and 13 bases lay between the germline ends. This CDR3 is 13 amino acids long. The CDR3 nucleotides read TGTGCCAGCAGTCGTCAGGGTGTCGACATTCAGTACTTC. Amino acids: CASSRQGVDIQYF.

This chain uses TRBV12-5 with TRBJ2-6; 7 nucleotides line up with TRBD1. Germline CDR1 reads LGHNT; CDR2 reads FRNRAP. V lost 7 bases and J lost 1; bases outside the gene matches: 7. CDR3 length: 16 amino acids. The CDR3: CASARDSDSGANVLTF. CDR3 bases: TGTGCTAGTGCCCGGGACAGCGATTCTGGGGCCAACGTCCTGACTTTC.

In this sample, this clonotype turned up a few times. The rearrangement joins TRBV7-9 to TRBJ2-3, with 11 bases aligning to TRBD2. The CDR3 runs 17 residues. Germline-derived CDR1 and CDR2 are SEHNR and FQNEAQ (reference sequence). The J segment lost 0 bases and the V segment lost 4 bases, leaving 6 bases of the junction unmatched. In nucleotides, the CDR3 is TGTGCCAGCAGCTCGACTAGCGGGGCAGATAGCACAGATACGCAGTATTTT. This encodes CASSSTSGADSTDTQYF.

The chain is built from TRBV24-1 and TRBJ2-1; TRBD1 aligns across 7 bases. Germline-derived CDR1 and CDR2 are KGHDR and SFDVKD. The CDR3 length is 15 residues. Trimming took 3 bases from V and 6 from J; bases not matched to a gene: 7. CDR3 in DNA: TGTGCCACCAGTGATCCCGGGACAGTGGGCAATGAGCAGTTCTTC. Translated: CATSDPGTVGNEQFF.

This chain joins TRBV7-2 and TRBJ2-5; D possibly matches TRBD1 or TRBD2 (6 bases each). The length of the CDR3 is 14 residues. V was clipped by 0 bases and J by 11 bases, with 16 bases between them. Germline loops: CDR1 SGHTA, CDR2 FQGNSA. CDR3 DNA: TGTGCCAGCAGCTTAGCAACAGGGAGGAGGGAGCAGTACTTC. Residues: CASSLATGRREQYF.

This clonotype turned up a few times. V is TRBV11-2 and J is TRBJ1-5, with a weak D call TRBD1 (5 bases). V dropped 5 bases and J dropped 1 base, with 36 bases sitting between them. The length of the CDR3 is 23 residues. Germline V lookup: CDR1 SGHAT, CDR2 FQNNGV. This chain's CDR3 is CASSIINLRDRDQNYMSNQPQHF. The CDR3 region has the DNA TGTGCCAGCAGCATAATCAACCTCCGCGACCGGGACCAAAACTATATGAGCAATCAGCCCCAGCATTTT.

The chain employs TRBV5-1 and TRBJ2-7; the D gene is possibly TRBD1 (6 bases). Germline V gene lookup returns CDR1 SGHRS and CDR2 YFSETQ. Between the trimmed V and J ends, which lost 3 bases and 6 bases, there was a span of 13 bases. CDR3 size: 13 residues. CDR3 sequence reads: CASSWQGQGEQYF. CDR3 DNA sequence: TGCGCCAGCAGCTGGCAGGGGCAAGGCGAGCAGTACTTC.

Remarks on this clonotype: The CDR3 ends on some other residue instead of the conserved phenylalanine or tryptophan, so this is likely a read error. The chain is built from TRBV5-1 and TRBJ2-1; no reliable D call. The V gene lost 4 bases and the J gene lost 0 bases, with 11 bases spanning the gap. Germline loops: CDR1 SGHRS, CDR2 YFSETQ. This CDR3 is built from 15 residues. The CDR3 nucleotides are TGCGCCAGCAGCAAAGACGTGAGCTCCTACAATGAGCAGTTCTTA. It yields the protein CASSKDVSSYNEQFL.

In its sample, this clonotype was seen a few times. The chain combines TRBV12-3 or TRBV12-4 with TRBJ1-1; D is undetermined. Trimming stripped 3 bases from V and 4 bases from J, with 12 bases between. This CDR3 comprises 14 residues. CDR3 DNA: TGTGCCAGCAGTTTGGTCGCCGGAACCACTGAAGCTTTCTTT. It encodes CASSLVAGTTEAFF.